The sequence of this T cell receptor (beta chain) was determined in a study of cytomegalovirus exposure and HLA in healthy donors. General study results and limits: Association of a missense DCLRE1C variant with TCR beta V- and J-gene trimming was reported in a later analysis. The authors excluded some V segments, including TRBV6-2 and TRBV6-3, as indistinguishable. Earlier findings revealed that most TCR beta V segments proved productive either about 87% or about 30% of the time. Rarity held for most TCR sequences, but there were some public TCRs that occurred in many donors.

With respect to this clone: Its specificity is not known.

Germline CDR1 is MDHEN and CDR2 is SYDVKM. Trimming took 4 bases from V and 3 from J; bases not matched to a gene: 11. This CDR3 has 16 amino acids. Primers: 60 Vbeta forward and 13 Jbeta reverse. Using immunoSEQ multiplex PCR, the repertoire was profiled, and TCRdb retains in-frame clones only, with some absent. The repertoire holds over 150,000 clones, with just under 80% as singletons. Sequences were obtained from PBMCs. The clonotype comes from a woman aged 50 to 65 in good health and CMV-seropositive. The gene calls are TRBV28 and TRBJ1-2, with 7 positions matching TRBD1. CDR3 protein: CASSSYDRARDYGYTF. In DNA form, the CDR3 reads TGTGCCAGCAGTTCATACGACAGGGCTAGGGACTATGGCTACACCTTC.